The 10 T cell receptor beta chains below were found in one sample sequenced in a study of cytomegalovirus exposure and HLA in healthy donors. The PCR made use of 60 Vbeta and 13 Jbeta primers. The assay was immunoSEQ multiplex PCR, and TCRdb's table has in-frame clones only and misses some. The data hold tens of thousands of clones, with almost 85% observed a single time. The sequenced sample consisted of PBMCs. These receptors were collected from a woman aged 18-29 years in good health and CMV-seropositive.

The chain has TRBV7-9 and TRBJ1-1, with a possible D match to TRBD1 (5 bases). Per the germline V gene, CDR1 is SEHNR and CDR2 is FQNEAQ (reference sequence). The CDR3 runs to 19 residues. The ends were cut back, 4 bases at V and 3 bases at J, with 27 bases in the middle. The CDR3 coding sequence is TGTGCCAGCAGCTCGAACCGGGGGTCAATATTGGGCCTGGACACTGAAGCTTTCTTT. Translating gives CASSSNRGSILGLDTEAFF.

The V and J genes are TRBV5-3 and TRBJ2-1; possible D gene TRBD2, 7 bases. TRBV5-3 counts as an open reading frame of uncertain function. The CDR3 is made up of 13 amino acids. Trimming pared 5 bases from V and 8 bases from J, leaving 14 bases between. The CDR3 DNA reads TGTGCCAGAAGTCGGGGGGAGGGGGATGAGCAGTTCTTC. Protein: CARSRGEGDEQFF.

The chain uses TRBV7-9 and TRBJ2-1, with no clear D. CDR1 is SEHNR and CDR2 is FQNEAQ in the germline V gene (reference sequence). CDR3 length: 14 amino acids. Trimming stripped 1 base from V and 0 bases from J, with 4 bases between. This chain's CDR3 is CASSLESSYNEQFF. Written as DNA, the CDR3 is TGTGCCAGCAGCTTAGAGAGCTCCTACAATGAGCAGTTCTTC.

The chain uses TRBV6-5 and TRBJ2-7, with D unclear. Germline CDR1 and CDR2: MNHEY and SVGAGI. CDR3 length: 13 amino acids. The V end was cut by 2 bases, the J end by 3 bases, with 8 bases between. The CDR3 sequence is CASSYVAGYEQYF. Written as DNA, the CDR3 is TGTGCCAGCAGTTACGTGGCAGGCTACGAGCAGTACTTC.

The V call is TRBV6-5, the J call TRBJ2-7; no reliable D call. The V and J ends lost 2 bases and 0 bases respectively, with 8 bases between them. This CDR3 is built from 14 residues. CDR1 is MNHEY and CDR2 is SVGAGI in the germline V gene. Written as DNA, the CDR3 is TGTGCCAGCAGTTACCAAGCCGGCTCCTACGAGCAGTACTTC. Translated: CASSYQAGSYEQYF.

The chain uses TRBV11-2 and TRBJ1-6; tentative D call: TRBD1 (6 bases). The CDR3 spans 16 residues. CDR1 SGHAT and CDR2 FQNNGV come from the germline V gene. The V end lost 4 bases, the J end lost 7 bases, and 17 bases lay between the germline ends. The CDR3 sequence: CASSWQRGARNSPLHF. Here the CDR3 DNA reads TGTGCCAGCAGCTGGCAGCGGGGGGCGAGGAATTCACCCCTCCACTTT.

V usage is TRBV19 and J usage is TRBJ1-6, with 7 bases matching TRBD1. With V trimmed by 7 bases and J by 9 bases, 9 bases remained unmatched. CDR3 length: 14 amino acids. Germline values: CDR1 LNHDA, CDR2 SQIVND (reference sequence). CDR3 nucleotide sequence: TGTGCCAGTACGCACAGGGGTTTAGCTTCACCCCTCCACTTT. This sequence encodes CASTHRGLASPLHF.

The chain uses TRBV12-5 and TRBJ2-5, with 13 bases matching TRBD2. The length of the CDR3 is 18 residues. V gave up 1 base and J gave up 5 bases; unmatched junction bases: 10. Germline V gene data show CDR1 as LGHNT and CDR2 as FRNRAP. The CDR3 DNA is TGTGCTAGTGGTTTGGCCACACTAGCGGGGGGGCCTGGGGAGACCCAGTACTTC. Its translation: CASGLATLAGGPGETQYF.

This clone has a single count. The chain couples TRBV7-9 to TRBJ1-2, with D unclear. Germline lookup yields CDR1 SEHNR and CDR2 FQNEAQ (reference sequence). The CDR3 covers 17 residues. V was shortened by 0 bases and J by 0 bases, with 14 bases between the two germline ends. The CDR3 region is CASSLATHAGPNYGYTF. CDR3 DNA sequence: TGTGCCAGCAGCTTAGCCACCCACGCGGGCCCTAACTATGGCTACACCTTC.

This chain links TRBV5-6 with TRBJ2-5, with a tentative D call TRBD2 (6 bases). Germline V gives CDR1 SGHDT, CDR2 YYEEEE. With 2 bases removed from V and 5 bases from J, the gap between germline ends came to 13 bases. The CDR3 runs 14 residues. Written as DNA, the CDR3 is TGTGCCAGCAGCTTAAGACTAGAATGGGAGACCCAGTACTTC. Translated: CASSLRLEWETQYF.